The subject of this entry is one T cell receptor (beta chain). This clone was detected only a few times. Which antigen it targets is not known. No qualities accompany the bases; no much larger clone lies one base away. These data come from a study of blood T cell repertoires in COVID-19 (TCRdb year 2020). Study-level background: Collaborator samples came from the United States, Italy and Spain and covered acute and convalescent phases of COVID-19. The sample metadata nearly always contained a de-identified subject ID, COVID-19 status, age in years and sex. Samples came from the ongoing ImmuneRACE study (first 160 participants) plus 1,254 subjects from 6 global collaborators. The repertoires were released in a freely available public database meant as a resource for research on the immune response to SARS-CoV-2. Where HLA class I and class II types were available, the types were taken from metadata supplied by the sample provider, not from assay-based typing. The prospective study material was composed of cDNA or gDNA derived from T cells, B-cell-depleted T cells, or PBMCs. The dataset comprised deeply sampled blood TCRbeta repertoires from subjects exposed to, actively infected with, or recovered from COVID-19.

TCRbeta CDR3 regions were amplified from genomic DNA using the immunoSEQ Assay, a bias-controlled multiplex PCR. On the authors' methods: The number of nucleated cells in each sample was estimated by amplification of reference gene primers within the assay. To quantify the absolute abundance of each unique TCRbeta CDR3 rearrangement, sequence reads were collapsed and filtered. For each sample, productive Simpson clonality was calculated as the square root of Simpson's diversity index over productive rearrangements. TCRdb re-hosts the immuneACCESS table, in-frame sequences only. Its copies lack some clones; in the studies checked, an unresolved V gene accounts for under half of them, and the cause for the rest is not known. That table supplies the V and J calls and clone size; D and trimming were determined from the DNA. In all, the sample holds about 55,000 clones, and 80% to 95% of those were seen once. In total, the top ten clones hold roughly an eighth of the sample.

What the authors observed across the whole study: The amount of clinical and demographic metadata varied by source and participant and was provided uncurated.

V loses 2 bases, J loses 2 bases, and the germline ends lie 7 bases apart. From the cysteine up to the valine, the CDR3 has a length of 13 residues. The DNA shown is the 39-base CDR3, in frame from base 1. CDR1 and CDR2, looked up from the germline V gene (reference sequence), are SEHNR and FQNEAQ. The collaborating institutions used their own protocols to collect whole blood in K2EDTA tubes. For TCRbeta analysis, collaborator samples were shipped as frozen whole blood, as isolated PBMCs, or as DNA extracted from either sample type. The origin of this receptor is a human donor with active COVID-19. The donor label of this sample is uncertain. The sequencing input was peripheral blood. The chain employs TRBV7-9 and TRBJ2-7, and perhaps TRBD2 as D gene, on 5 matching bases. For the CDR3, the sequence is CASSLQEAYEQYV. The nucleotide sequence reads TGTGCCAGCAGCTTACAGGAGGCCTACGAGCAGTACGTC.